This is a list of T cell receptor beta chains from one sample in a study of cytomegalovirus exposure and HLA in healthy donors. The assay was immunoSEQ multiplex PCR, and TCRdb's table has in-frame clones only and misses some. The sample gives some 150,000 clones, more than 70% of which show up once; just under 3% is in the top ten. The material sequenced was PBMCs. These receptors all stem from a man aged 18 to 30 in good health and CMV-seronegative. CDR3s include the opening cysteine and the closing phenylalanine or tryptophan. Each record gives: V gene, J gene, CDR3 protein.

v_gene: TRBV28; j_gene: TRBJ1-3; CDR3aa: CASSFRVRGNTIYF
v_gene: TRBV30; j_gene: TRBJ1-1; CDR3aa: CAWSSGTGKGNTEAFF
v_gene: TRBV7-2; j_gene: TRBJ2-1; CDR3aa: CASSSGLAGVNEQFF
v_gene: TRBV10-3; j_gene: TRBJ1-1; CDR3aa: CASGKMNTEAFF
v_gene: TRBV10-2; j_gene: TRBJ1-1; CDR3aa: CASSEARGLTEAFF
v_gene: TRBV19; j_gene: TRBJ2-3; CDR3aa: CASSPRGGTDTQYF
v_gene: TRBV7-9; j_gene: TRBJ1-1; CDR3aa: CASSPGQENTEAFF
v_gene: TRBV18; j_gene: TRBJ1-2; CDR3aa: CASSPDRSNYGYTF
v_gene: TRBV6-1; j_gene: TRBJ2-5; CDR3aa: CASSLLERETQYF
v_gene: TRBV7-9; j_gene: TRBJ2-7; CDR3aa: CASSAGTGGYYEQYF
v_gene: TRBV6-5; j_gene: TRBJ1-1; CDR3aa: CASSFDYQGGDTEAFF
v_gene: TRBV28; j_gene: TRBJ2-2; CDR3aa: CASSLTSGGAGELFF
v_gene: TRBV27; j_gene: TRBJ2-1; CDR3aa: CASSQSGRRTYNEQFF
v_gene: TRBV2; j_gene: TRBJ2-5; CDR3aa: CASSGRREVETQYF
v_gene: TRBV18; j_gene: TRBJ2-1; CDR3aa: CASSPPDTSKYNEQFF
v_gene: TRBV9; j_gene: TRBJ2-3; CDR3aa: CASSKVEGGTDTQYF
v_gene: TRBV5-5; j_gene: TRBJ1-1; CDR3aa: CASSLGLSGYGNTEAFF
v_gene: TRBV18; j_gene: TRBJ2-2; CDR3aa: CASSPKVGQGNTGELFF
v_gene: TRBV2; j_gene: TRBJ1-3; CDR3aa: CASRERYSGNTIYF
v_gene: TRBV6-5; j_gene: TRBJ1-1; CDR3aa: CASSYSSALPNTEAFF
v_gene: TRBV5-8; j_gene: TRBJ1-1; CDR3aa: CASTHRGLVWAFF
v_gene: TRBV27; j_gene: TRBJ2-3; CDR3aa: CASSLRLAGVKDTQYF
v_gene: TRBV5-5; j_gene: TRBJ1-5; CDR3aa: CASSPSGGEEQPQHF
v_gene: TRBV5-1; j_gene: TRBJ1-1; CDR3aa: CASSLAGTGELNTEAFF
v_gene: TRBV5-1; j_gene: TRBJ2-3; CDR3aa: CASIVGQGSDTQYF
v_gene: TRBV5-1; j_gene: TRBJ2-7; CDR3aa: CASSDIQGGNEQYF
v_gene: TRBV9; j_gene: TRBJ2-3; CDR3aa: CASSVSGNTDTQYF
v_gene: TRBV27; j_gene: TRBJ2-2; CDR3aa: CASRSMGELFF
v_gene: TRBV18; j_gene: TRBJ1-3; CDR3aa: CASPGGSPAGNTIYF
v_gene: TRBV4-1; j_gene: TRBJ1-1; CDR3aa: CASREQQGMNTEAFF
v_gene: TRBV19; j_gene: TRBJ2-1; CDR3aa: CASNSGRASDEQFF
v_gene: TRBV11-2; j_gene: TRBJ2-7; CDR3aa: CASSSPEIYEQYF
v_gene: TRBV5-1; j_gene: TRBJ1-2; CDR3aa: CASSLGQGLDYGYTF
v_gene: TRBV28; j_gene: TRBJ1-1; CDR3aa: CASGTGNTEAFF
v_gene: TRBV27; j_gene: TRBJ2-3; CDR3aa: CASSASGRSLNTQYF
v_gene: TRBV2; j_gene: TRBJ2-5; CDR3aa: CASSAPPLGETQYF
v_gene: TRBV27; j_gene: TRBJ2-1; CDR3aa: CASALSRGGPNEQFF
v_gene: TRBV6-1; j_gene: TRBJ1-5; CDR3aa: CASSEGQGAQPQHF
v_gene: TRBV2; j_gene: TRBJ2-5; CDR3aa: CASSGPPGGIAAQYF
v_gene: TRBV27; j_gene: TRBJ1-1; CDR3aa: CASSLLMGLWSEAFF
v_gene: TRBV18; j_gene: TRBJ2-1; CDR3aa: CASSGTSGESSYNEQFF
v_gene: TRBV19; j_gene: TRBJ1-5; CDR3aa: CASRDREENQPQHF
v_gene: TRBV5-6; j_gene: TRBJ1-4; CDR3aa: CASSLIRGTVEKLFF
v_gene: TRBV28; j_gene: TRBJ2-3; CDR3aa: CASSWTSGSTDTQYF
v_gene: TRBV7-2; j_gene: TRBJ1-1; CDR3aa: CASSLGQGPLNTEAFF
v_gene: TRBV11-2; j_gene: TRBJ1-6; CDR3aa: CASSFSRNRADSPLHF
v_gene: TRBV7-4; j_gene: TRBJ1-6; CDR3aa: CASSLRQSSYNSPLHF
v_gene: TRBV5-1; j_gene: TRBJ2-2; CDR3aa: CASSYHRDVNTGELFF
v_gene: TRBV27; j_gene: TRBJ1-2; CDR3aa: CASSPDPGQGRYGYTF
v_gene: TRBV27; j_gene: TRBJ1-5; CDR3aa: CASSQRGQPQHF
v_gene: TRBV29-1; j_gene: TRBJ2-5; CDR3aa: CSATGTGEETQYF
v_gene: TRBV28; j_gene: TRBJ2-6; CDR3aa: CASSGATGANVLTF
v_gene: TRBV7-9; j_gene: TRBJ1-2; CDR3aa: CASSPREGVVYGYTF
v_gene: TRBV4-2; j_gene: TRBJ1-4; CDR3aa: CASSERQATNEKLFF
v_gene: TRBV7-9; j_gene: TRBJ2-4; CDR3aa: CASSLSLAKNIQYF